A selection of T cell receptor beta chains follows, all from one sample in a study of cytotoxic CD8 clonotypes in ibrutinib-treated CLL. Produced via immunoSEQ multiplex PCR; TCRdb's table is partial and in-frame only. The sample yields about 49,000 clones, approximately 50% seen once. Specimen: PBMCs, collected after 12 months of ibrutinib treatment. These receptors were obtained from a human donor with chronic lymphocytic leukemia. CDR3s include the opening cysteine and the closing phenylalanine or tryptophan.

cdr3_aa j_call v_call
CASSIAGVEQFF TRBJ2-1 TRBV19
CASSPEGDNEQFF TRBJ2-1 TRBV7-9
CSVTGTGAGYTF TRBJ1-2 TRBV29-1
CASSPAGGPYEQYF TRBJ2-7 TRBV7-9
CASSPRLAGALGANVLTF TRBJ2-6 TRBV9
CASSFFDRDTEAFF TRBJ1-1 TRBV5-6
CASSLGVGEQYF TRBJ2-7 TRBV7-9
CASAGQGGRDEKLFF TRBJ1-4 TRBV7-2
CASSLGHAGGGNSPLHF TRBJ1-6 TRBV27
CASSEALGGLKDEQYF TRBJ2-7 TRBV6-1
CASSHGGYTF TRBJ1-2 TRBV23-1
CAWSDRALHGYEQYF TRBJ2-7 TRBV30
CASRLAGDSGANVLTF TRBJ2-6 TRBV28
CASSWTGANEKLFF TRBJ1-4 TRBV5-1
CASTPDSYEQYF TRBJ2-7 TRBV6-6
CASSQDGGRETQYF TRBJ2-5 TRBV18
CASSPISGDSYNEQFF TRBJ2-1 TRBV4-2
CASSQALATEAFF TRBJ1-1 TRBV4-2